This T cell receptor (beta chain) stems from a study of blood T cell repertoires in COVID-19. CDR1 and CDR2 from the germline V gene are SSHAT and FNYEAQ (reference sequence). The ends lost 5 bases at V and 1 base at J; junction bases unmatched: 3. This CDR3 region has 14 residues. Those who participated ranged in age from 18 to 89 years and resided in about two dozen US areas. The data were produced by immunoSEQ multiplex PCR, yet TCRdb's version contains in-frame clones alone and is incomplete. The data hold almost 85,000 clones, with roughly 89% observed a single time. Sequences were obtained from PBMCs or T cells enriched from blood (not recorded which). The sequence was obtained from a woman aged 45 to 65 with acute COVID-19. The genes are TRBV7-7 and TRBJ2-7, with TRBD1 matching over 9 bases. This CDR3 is CASSPGTGSYEQYF. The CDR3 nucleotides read TGTGCCAGCAGCCCCGGGACAGGGTCCTACGAGCAGTACTTC.